This TCR beta chain was documented in a study of blood T cell repertoires in COVID-19. Study-wide background: Sources were T cells, B-cell-depleted T cells, or PBMCs; the material itself was cDNA or gDNA.

CDR1 is GTSNPN and CDR2 is SVGIG in the germline V gene (reference sequence). CDR3 size: 13 residues. With 2 bases removed from V and 2 bases from J, the gap between germline ends came to 7 bases. Original analysis: Counts of nucleated cells, estimated from reference gene primer amplification, were obtained. TCRdb's copy holds only in-frame clones and misses some; the assay was immunoSEQ multiplex PCR. V and J calls and clone size are those listed in that table; D and trimming were worked out from the DNA. The sample lists fewer than 60,000 clones, 82% occurring once. This clone was seen a handful of times.

Sequencing input: peripheral blood. This clonotype was obtained from an elderly man with COVID-19, enrolled during active disease. V and J are TRBV30 and TRBJ1-5; unclear D gene. This chain's CDR3 is CAWSSRGNQPQHF. CDR3 DNA sequence: TGTGCCTGGAGTAGCCGGGGCAATCAGCCCCAGCATTTT.